The T cell receptor (beta chain) described here comes from a study of cytomegalovirus exposure and HLA in healthy donors. Study-level findings and limits: One later analysis, an examination of the roughly 130 validation repertoires, found that first-cohort TCR clusters tended to co-occur in them. The majority of TCR sequences were rare, yet some public TCRs appeared in many donors. The study designated about 160 TCR beta chains cytomegalovirus-associated. With high specificity and sensitivity, the classifier reportedly diagnosed cytomegalovirus status.

Using immunoSEQ multiplex PCR, the repertoire was profiled, and TCRdb retains in-frame clones only, with some absent. The table records over 100,000 clones, 85% to 90% of them present only once. As for this clone: The antigen remains undetermined.

Sequencing was carried out using PBMCs. The sequence was collected from a woman under 30 in good health and CMV-seropositive.

Written as DNA, the CDR3 is TGTGCCAGCAGTTTTAGCCAAACAGGGATGGGAAATCAGCCCCAGCATTTT. Its translation is CASSFSQTGMGNQPQHF. The chain combines TRBV27 with TRBJ1-5; D may be TRBD1 (6 bases). Germline V gene data show CDR1 as MNHEY and CDR2 as SMNVEV (reference sequence). V lost 3 bases and J lost 4, with 19 bases in between. The CDR3 length is 17 residues.